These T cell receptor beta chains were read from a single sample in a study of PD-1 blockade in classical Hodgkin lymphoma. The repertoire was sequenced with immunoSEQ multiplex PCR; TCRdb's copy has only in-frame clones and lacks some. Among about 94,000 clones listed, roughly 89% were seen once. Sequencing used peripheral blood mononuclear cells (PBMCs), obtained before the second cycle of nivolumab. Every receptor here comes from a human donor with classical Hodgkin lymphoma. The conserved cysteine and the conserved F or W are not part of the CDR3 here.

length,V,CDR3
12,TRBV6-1,ASSTSDRNYEQY
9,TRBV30,AWSLGIEQF
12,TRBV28,ASSLVRVQETQY
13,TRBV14,ASSQSSAGAYEQY
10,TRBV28,ASSSQGYGYT
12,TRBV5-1,ASSLTGASTEAF
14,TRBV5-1,ASSLGGTHPVDEQY
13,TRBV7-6,ASSVLADLTDTQY
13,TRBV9,ASSPLAGVSYEQY
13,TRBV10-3,AISESPGTGYEQY
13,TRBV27,ASSFFRVLNQPQH
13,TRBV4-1,ASSQGDATNEKLF
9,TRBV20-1,SAREGREGV
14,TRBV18,ASSPRVVASSNEQF
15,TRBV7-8,ASSLGRGRSGANVLT
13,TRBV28,ASSIDRDGNQPQH
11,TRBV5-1,ASRLGAAEKLF
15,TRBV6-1,ASSDFGTSYRGDTQY
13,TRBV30,AWSVAGTGDYEQY
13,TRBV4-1,ASSQDEVEGTEAF
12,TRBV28,ASKAETANTEAF
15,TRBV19,ATTSTWGRTDTGELF
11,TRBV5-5,ASSFPSPYEQY
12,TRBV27,ASQTSGRYNEQF
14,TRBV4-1,ASSPNPRLVSEKLF
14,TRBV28,ASSFGSSLSYQPQH
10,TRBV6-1,ASADRGYEQY
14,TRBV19,ASSSPRTGGTDTQY
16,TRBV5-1,ASSLEGPNGLGNQPQH
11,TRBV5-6,ASSPRGLYGYT
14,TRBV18,ASSPTTGTYNSPLH